These T cell receptor beta chains were read from a single sample in a study of blood T cell repertoires in COVID-19. Libraries were prepared by immunoSEQ multiplex PCR; TCRdb keeps only in-frame clonotypes and omits some of them. Of approximately 350,000 clones in the sample, roughly nine tenths were seen once. The sequenced material came from PBMCs or T cells enriched from blood (not recorded which). The receptors derive from a woman in her twenties or thirties who had recovered from COVID-19. Each CDR3 is given with its conserved first and last residue. The order of the fields is V gene, clone size, J gene, D gene, CDR3 protein, CDR3 DNA. A D gene is named only where the DNA matches it firmly. Clone size, where shown, is once, few, many, or a class for clones that have expanded.

TRBV6-5	-	TRBJ1-2	-	CASNPGTLIYGYTF	TGTGCCAGCAACCCCGGTACCCTTATCTATGGCTACACCTTC
TRBV6-5	-	TRBJ1-1	-	CASKGGTWNTEAFF	TGTGCCAGCAAGGGAGGAACATGGAACACTGAAGCTTTCTTT
TRBV5-4	-	TRBJ2-2	-	CASSSSRDSGELFF	TGTGCCAGCAGCTCGTCCCGGGATTCCGGGGAGCTGTTTTTT
TRBV3-1/TRBV3-2	-	TRBJ2-2	-	CASSQVRTANTGELFF	TGTGCCAGCAGCCAAGTTCGGACAGCGAACACCGGGGAGCTGTTTTTT
TRBV11-2	once	TRBJ2-5	-	CASRVPGEETQYF	TGTGCCAGCAGGGTGCCGGGGGAAGAGACCCAGTACTTC
TRBV3-1/TRBV3-2	-	TRBJ2-7	TRBD1	CASSQEGVGTGDEQYF	TGTGCCAGCAGCCAAGAGGGGGTAGGGACAGGGGACGAGCAGTACTTC
TRBV4-2	-	TRBJ2-7	TRBD2	CASSQAVGGRWYEQYF	TGTGCCAGCAGCCAAGCGGTTGGCGGGAGATGGTACGAGCAGTACTTC
TRBV5-4	-	TRBJ2-4	TRBD1	CASSPTGGVGNIQYF	TGTGCCAGCAGCCCCACAGGGGGCGTCGGAAACATTCAGTACTTC
TRBV5-4	few	TRBJ1-4	-	CASSLGGWSSEKLFF	TGTGCCAGCAGCTTGGGCGGTTGGTCCAGTGAAAAACTGTTTTTT
TRBV7-8	-	TRBJ1-5	-	CASSLAYSNQPQHF	TGTGCCAGCAGCTTAGCTTATAGCAATCAGCCCCAGCATTTT
TRBV7-7	-	TRBJ1-1	TRBD1	CASSLVRGRRMNTEAFF	TGTGCTAGCAGCTTAGTGAGGGGGCGCAGAATGAACACTGAAGCTTTCTTT
TRBV19	-	TRBJ2-2	-	CASSISGLNGELFF	TGTGCCAGTAGTATAAGCGGGTTGAACGGGGAGCTGTTTTTT
TRBV4-1	-	TRBJ1-2	TRBD1	CASSQDRGPNYGYTF	TGCGCCAGCAGCCAAGACAGGGGGCCTAACTATGGCTACACCTTC
TRBV2	-	TRBJ1-2	-	CASTEYSNGYTF	TGTGCCAGCACCGAGTATTCGAATGGCTACACCTTC
TRBV3-1/TRBV3-2	-	TRBJ2-7	TRBD2	CASSHSSGGAYEQYF	TGTGCCAGCAGCCATTCTAGCGGGGGGGCCTACGAGCAGTACTTC
TRBV6-5	-	TRBJ2-5	-	CASRTQGRETQYF	TGTGCCAGCAGAACTCAGGGTCGGGAGACCCAGTACTTC
TRBV5-1	few	TRBJ2-2	-	CASRFSSTGELFF	TGCGCCAGCAGGTTTAGCAGCACCGGGGAGCTGTTTTTT
TRBV5-1	-	TRBJ2-2	-	CASSLLSDRNTGELFF	TGCGCCAGCAGCTTACTATCGGACAGGAACACCGGGGAGCTGTTTTTT
TRBV5-1	-	TRBJ1-6	-	CASSLTGTNSPLHF	TGCGCCAGCAGCTTGACAGGGACCAATTCACCCCTCCACTTT
TRBV7-9	-	TRBJ2-2	TRBD2	CASSSSSGGNTGELFF	TGTGCCAGCAGCTCCTCTAGCGGGGGGAACACCGGGGAGCTGTTTTTT
TRBV4-1	once	TRBJ2-3	TRBD1	CASSQDQDRGPRTDTQYF	TGCGCCAGCAGCCAAGATCAGGACAGGGGGCCACGCACAGATACGCAGTATTTT
TRBV21-1	-	TRBJ1-2	-	CASPPRGRIWNYGYTF	TGTGCCAGCCCGCCTAGAGGGCGGATATGGAACTATGGCTACACCTTC
TRBV3-1/TRBV3-2	-	TRBJ2-1	-	CASSPGGVSYNEQFF	TGTGCCAGCAGCCCCGGGGGAGTCTCCTACAATGAGCAGTTCTTC
TRBV7-9	-	TRBJ2-1	TRBD2	CASSFPGLAGPSSYNEQFF	TGTGCCAGCAGCTTCCCGGGACTAGCGGGGCCAAGCTCCTACAATGAGCAGTTCTTC
TRBV23-1	-	TRBJ2-7	TRBD1	CASSGTGGYEQYF	TGCGCCAGCAGTGGGACAGGGGGCTACGAGCAGTACTTC
TRBV28	-	TRBJ1-5	TRBD1	CASSLRGQGENQPQHF	TGTGCCAGCAGTTTACGGGGACAGGGTGAAAATCAGCCCCAGCATTTT
TRBV30	-	TRBJ1-2	-	CAWTDGTNYGYTF	TGTGCCTGGACAGACGGGACTAACTATGGCTACACCTTC
TRBV29-1	-	TRBJ2-1	TRBD2	CSLWTSGRASEQFF	TGCAGCTTATGGACTAGCGGGAGGGCCAGTGAGCAGTTCTTC
TRBV7-3	-	TRBJ2-1	-	CASSTDGSSYNEQFF	TGTGCCAGCAGCACAGACGGGAGCTCCTACAATGAGCAGTTCTTC
TRBV10-3	-	TRBJ2-7	TRBD1	CAISPEQGAYEQYF	TGTGCCATCAGTCCAGAACAGGGGGCCTACGAGCAGTACTTC
TRBV27	-	TRBJ2-3	-	CASSPEDPTDTQYF	TGTGCCAGCAGCCCCGAGGATCCCACAGATACGCAGTATTTT
TRBV2	-	TRBJ2-2	TRBD2	CASKTGTSGNTGELFF	TGTGCCAGCAAAACCGGGACTAGCGGAAACACCGGGGAGCTGTTTTTT
TRBV19	-	TRBJ2-1	TRBD2	CASSMGTSGNEQFF	TGTGCCAGTAGTATGGGGACTAGCGGCAATGAGCAGTTCTTC
TRBV2	-	TRBJ1-5	TRBD1	CASSETGGGQPQHF	TGTGCCAGCAGTGAAACAGGGGGCGGACAGCCCCAGCATTTT
TRBV7-2	-	TRBJ1-1	-	CASSLVRMNTEAFF	TGTGCCAGCAGCTTAGTGAGGATGAACACTGAAGCTTTCTTT
TRBV28	-	TRBJ1-6	-	CASSLGQHNSPLHF	TGTGCCAGCAGTCTCGGACAGCATAATTCACCCCTCCACTTT
TRBV15	-	TRBJ2-1	-	CATSRTGYPNNEQFF	TGTGCCACCAGCAGAACAGGGTACCCCAACAATGAGCAGTTCTTC
TRBV9	-	TRBJ2-5	TRBD1	CASSAGQGLGETQYF	TGTGCCAGCAGCGCCGGACAGGGTTTGGGAGAGACCCAGTACTTC
TRBV20-1	-	TRBJ2-1	-	CSASDDKIIHNEQFF	TGCAGTGCTAGTGACGACAAAATCATCCACAATGAGCAGTTCTTC
TRBV13	-	TRBJ2-1	TRBD2	CASSLGTSGGIGYNEQFF	TGTGCCAGCAGCTTGGGGACTAGCGGAGGGATAGGTTACAATGAGCAGTTCTTC
TRBV18	once	TRBJ2-5	TRBD2	CASSPPTGGETQYF	TGTGCCAGCTCACCACCGACGGGGGGAGAGACCCAGTACTTC
TRBV7-9	once	TRBJ1-2	-	CASSPGVRESYGYTF	TGTGCCAGCAGTCCCGGGGTGAGGGAGAGCTATGGCTACACCTTC
TRBV28	few	TRBJ1-2	-	CASRAGTTRRGYTF	TGTGCCAGCAGGGCGGGAACGACTCGACGGGGCTACACCTTC
TRBV5-1	-	TRBJ1-1	TRBD1	CASRAVGDSLEAFF	TGCGCCAGCAGGGCCGTAGGGGACAGCCTTGAAGCTTTCTTT
TRBV6-1	-	TRBJ1-4	-	CASSEIGRREKLFF	TGTGCCAGCAGTGAAATCGGGCGGAGGGAAAAACTGTTTTTT
TRBV5-1	-	TRBJ2-5	TRBD1	CASSPMTGAMETQYF	TGCGCCAGCAGCCCGATGACAGGGGCGATGGAGACCCAGTACTTC
TRBV7-9	-	TRBJ1-2	-	CASSLAGFGGMGYTF	TGTGCCAGCAGCTTAGCAGGTTTCGGAGGGATGGGCTACACCTTC
TRBV5-1	-	TRBJ2-7	-	CASSFGQTYEQYF	TGCGCCAGCAGCTTCGGACAGACCTACGAGCAGTACTTC
TRBV4-2	-	TRBJ2-1	-	CASSQVGTLNNEQFF	TGTGCCAGCAGCCAAGTCGGGACATTGAACAATGAGCAGTTCTTC
TRBV4-1	once	TRBJ2-5	-	CASSQYGGETQYF	TGCGCCAGCAGCCAATATGGAGGGGAGACCCAGTACTTC
TRBV6-5	-	TRBJ2-7	TRBD1	CASSPRTGLGNEQYF	TGTGCCAGCAGTCCCAGGACAGGGTTGGGCAACGAGCAGTACTTC
TRBV19	-	TRBJ2-6	-	CASTYEGASGANVLTF	TGTGCCAGTACTTACGAAGGGGCCTCTGGGGCCAACGTCCTGACTTTC
TRBV19	-	TRBJ2-2	TRBD1	CATAGQGIGELFF	TGTGCCACCGCGGGACAGGGTATCGGGGAGCTGTTTTTT
TRBV13	-	TRBJ2-7	TRBD1	CASSAGTGGREQYF	TGTGCCAGCAGCGCCGGGACAGGGGGCCGCGAGCAGTACTTC
TRBV5-1	-	TRBJ2-7	TRBD2	CASSSRSGSSYEQYF	TGCGCCAGCAGTTCCCGAAGCGGGAGCTCCTACGAGCAGTACTTC
TRBV11-2	once	TRBJ1-5	TRBD1	CASSTDRGQPQHF	TGTGCCAGCAGCACCGACAGGGGCCAGCCCCAGCATTTT
TRBV5-1	-	TRBJ2-1	TRBD2	CASSLIAGEGNEQFF	TGCGCCAGCAGCTTGATAGCGGGGGAGGGCAATGAGCAGTTCTTC